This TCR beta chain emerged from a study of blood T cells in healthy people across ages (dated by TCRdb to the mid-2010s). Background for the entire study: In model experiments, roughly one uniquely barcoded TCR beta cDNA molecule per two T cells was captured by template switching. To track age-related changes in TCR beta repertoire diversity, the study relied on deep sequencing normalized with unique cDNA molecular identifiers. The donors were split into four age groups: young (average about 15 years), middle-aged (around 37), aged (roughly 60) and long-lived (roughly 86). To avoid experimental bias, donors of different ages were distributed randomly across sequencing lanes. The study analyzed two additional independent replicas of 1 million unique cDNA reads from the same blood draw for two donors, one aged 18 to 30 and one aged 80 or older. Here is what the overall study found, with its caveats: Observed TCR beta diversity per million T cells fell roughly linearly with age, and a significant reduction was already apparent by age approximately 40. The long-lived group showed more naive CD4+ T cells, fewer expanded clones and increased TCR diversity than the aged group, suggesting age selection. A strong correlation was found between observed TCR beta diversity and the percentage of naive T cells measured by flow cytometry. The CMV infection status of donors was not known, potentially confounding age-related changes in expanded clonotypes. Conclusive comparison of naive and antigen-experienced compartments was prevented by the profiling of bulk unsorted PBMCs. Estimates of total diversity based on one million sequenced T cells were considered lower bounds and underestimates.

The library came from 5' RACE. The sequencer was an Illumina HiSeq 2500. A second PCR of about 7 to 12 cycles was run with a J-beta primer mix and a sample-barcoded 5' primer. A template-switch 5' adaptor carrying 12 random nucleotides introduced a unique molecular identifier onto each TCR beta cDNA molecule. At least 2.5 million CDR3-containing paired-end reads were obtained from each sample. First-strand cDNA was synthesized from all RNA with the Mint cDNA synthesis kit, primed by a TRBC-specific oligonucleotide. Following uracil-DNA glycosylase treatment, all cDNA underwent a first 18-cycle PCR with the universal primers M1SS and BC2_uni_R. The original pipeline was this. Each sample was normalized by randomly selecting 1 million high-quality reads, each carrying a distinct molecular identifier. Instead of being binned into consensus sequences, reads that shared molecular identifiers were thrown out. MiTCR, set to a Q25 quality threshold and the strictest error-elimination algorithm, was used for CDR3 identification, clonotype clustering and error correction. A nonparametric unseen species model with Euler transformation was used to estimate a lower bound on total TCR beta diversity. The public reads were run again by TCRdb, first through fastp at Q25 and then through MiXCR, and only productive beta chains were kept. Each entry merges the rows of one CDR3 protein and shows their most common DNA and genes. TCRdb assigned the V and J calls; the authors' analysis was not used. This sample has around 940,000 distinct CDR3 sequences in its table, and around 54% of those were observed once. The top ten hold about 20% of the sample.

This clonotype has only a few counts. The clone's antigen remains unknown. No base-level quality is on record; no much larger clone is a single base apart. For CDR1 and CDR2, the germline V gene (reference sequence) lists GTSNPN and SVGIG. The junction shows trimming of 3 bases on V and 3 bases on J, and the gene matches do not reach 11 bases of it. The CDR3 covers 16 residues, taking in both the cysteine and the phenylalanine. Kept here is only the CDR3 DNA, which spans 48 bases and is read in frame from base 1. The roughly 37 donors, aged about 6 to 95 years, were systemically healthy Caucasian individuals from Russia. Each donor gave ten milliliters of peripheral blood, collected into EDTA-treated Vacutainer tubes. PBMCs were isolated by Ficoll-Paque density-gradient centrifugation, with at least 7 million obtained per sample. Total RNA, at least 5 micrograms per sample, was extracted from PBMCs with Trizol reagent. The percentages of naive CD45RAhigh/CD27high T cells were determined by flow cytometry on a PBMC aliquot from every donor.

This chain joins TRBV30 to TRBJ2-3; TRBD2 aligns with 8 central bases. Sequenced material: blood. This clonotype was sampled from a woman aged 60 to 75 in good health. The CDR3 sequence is CAWRSGAGGFTDTQYF. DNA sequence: TGTGCCTGGAGATCAGGTGCGGGAGGTTTTACAGATACGCAGTATTTT.